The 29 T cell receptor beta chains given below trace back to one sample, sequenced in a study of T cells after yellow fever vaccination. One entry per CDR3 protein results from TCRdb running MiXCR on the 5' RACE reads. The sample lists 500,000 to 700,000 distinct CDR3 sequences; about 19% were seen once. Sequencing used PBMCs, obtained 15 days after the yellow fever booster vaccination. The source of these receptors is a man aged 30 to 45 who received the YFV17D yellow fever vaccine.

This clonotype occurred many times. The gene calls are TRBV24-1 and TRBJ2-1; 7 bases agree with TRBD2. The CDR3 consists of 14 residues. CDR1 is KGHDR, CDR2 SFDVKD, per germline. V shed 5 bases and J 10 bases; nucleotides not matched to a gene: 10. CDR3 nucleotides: TGTGCCACCAGTGCAATCGGGAGGCCCTGGGAGCAGTTCTTC. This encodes CATSAIGRPWEQFF.

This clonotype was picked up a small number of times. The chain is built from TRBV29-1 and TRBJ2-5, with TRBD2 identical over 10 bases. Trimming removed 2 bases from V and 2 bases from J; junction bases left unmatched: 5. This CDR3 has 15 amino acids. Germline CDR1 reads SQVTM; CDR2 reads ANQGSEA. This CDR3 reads CSVERLAGAQETQYF. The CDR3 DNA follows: TGCAGCGTTGAACGGCTAGCGGGAGCACAAGAGACCCAGTACTTC.

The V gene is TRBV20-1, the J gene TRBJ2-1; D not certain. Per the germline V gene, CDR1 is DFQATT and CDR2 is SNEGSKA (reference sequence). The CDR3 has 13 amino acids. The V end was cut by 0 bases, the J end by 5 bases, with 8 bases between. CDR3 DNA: TGCAGTGCTAGAGATCCCCTCAACAATGAGCAGTTCTTC. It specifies CSARDPLNNEQFF.

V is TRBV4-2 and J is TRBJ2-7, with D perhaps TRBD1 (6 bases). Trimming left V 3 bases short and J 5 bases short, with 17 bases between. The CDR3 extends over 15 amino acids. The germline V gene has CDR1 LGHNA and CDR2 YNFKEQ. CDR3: CASSHQGSRGDEQYF. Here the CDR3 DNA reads TGTGCCAGCAGCCACCAGGGGTCACGCGGAGACGAGCAGTACTTC.

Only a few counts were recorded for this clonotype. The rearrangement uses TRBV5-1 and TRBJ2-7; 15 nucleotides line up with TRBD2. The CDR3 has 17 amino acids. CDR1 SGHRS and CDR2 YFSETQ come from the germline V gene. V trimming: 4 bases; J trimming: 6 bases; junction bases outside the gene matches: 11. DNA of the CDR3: TGCGCCAGCAGCCCTGGACTAGCGGGAGGGCCCATTTTCGAGCAGTACTTC. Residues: CASSPGLAGGPIFEQYF.

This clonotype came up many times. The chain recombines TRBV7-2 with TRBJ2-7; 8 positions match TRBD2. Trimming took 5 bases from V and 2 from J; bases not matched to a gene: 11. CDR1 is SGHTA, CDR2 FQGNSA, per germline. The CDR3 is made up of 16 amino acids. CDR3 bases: TGTGCCAGCAGCGTTCGACTAGCGCGACCTCCCTACGAGCAGTACTTC. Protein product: CASSVRLARPPYEQYF.

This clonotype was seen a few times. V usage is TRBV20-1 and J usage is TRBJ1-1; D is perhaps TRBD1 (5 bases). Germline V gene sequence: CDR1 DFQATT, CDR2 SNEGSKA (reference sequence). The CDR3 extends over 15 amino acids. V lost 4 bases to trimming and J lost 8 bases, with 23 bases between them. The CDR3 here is CSAIQPGLGSPEAFF. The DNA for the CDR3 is TGCAGTGCTATTCAACCGGGGCTCGGGTCTCCAGAAGCTTTCTTT.

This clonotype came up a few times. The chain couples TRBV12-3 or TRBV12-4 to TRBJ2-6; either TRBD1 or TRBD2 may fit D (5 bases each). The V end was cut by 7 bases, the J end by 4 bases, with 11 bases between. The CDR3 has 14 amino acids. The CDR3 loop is CASNLRDGANVLTF. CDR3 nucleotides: TGTGCCAGCAACCTAAGGGACGGGGCCAACGTCCTGACTTTC.

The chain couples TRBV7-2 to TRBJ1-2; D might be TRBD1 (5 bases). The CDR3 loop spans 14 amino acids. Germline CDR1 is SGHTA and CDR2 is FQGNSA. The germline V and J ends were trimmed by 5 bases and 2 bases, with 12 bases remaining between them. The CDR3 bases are TGTGCCAGCAGCCCGGAGGGACGGAACTATGGCTACACCTTC. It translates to CASSPEGRNYGYTF.

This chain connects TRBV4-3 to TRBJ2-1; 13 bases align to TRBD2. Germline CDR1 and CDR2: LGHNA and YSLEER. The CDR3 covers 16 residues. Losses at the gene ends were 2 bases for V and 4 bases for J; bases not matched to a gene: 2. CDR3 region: CASSQWGLAGYNEQFF. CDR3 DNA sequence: TGCGCCAGCAGCCAATGGGGACTAGCGGGATACAATGAGCAGTTCTTC.

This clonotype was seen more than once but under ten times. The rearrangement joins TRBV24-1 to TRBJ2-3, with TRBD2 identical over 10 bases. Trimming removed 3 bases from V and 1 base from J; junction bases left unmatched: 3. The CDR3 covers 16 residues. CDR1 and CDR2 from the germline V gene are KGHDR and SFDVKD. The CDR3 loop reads CATSDLGLAGTDTQYF. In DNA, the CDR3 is TGTGCCACCAGTGATCTCGGACTAGCGGGCACAGATACGCAGTATTTT.

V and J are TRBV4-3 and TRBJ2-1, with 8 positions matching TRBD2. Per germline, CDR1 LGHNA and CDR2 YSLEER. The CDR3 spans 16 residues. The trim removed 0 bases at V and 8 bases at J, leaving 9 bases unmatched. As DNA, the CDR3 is TGCGCCAGCAGCCAAGATAACGGACTAGCCCCGGATGAGCAGTTCTTC. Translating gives CASSQDNGLAPDEQFF.

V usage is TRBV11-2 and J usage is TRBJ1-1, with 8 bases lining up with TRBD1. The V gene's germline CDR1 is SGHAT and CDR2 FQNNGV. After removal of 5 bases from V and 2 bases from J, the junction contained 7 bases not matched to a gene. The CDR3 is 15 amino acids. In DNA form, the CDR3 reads TGTGCCAGCAGCAACCGACAGGGGACCAACACTGAAGCTTTCTTT. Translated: CASSNRQGTNTEAFF.

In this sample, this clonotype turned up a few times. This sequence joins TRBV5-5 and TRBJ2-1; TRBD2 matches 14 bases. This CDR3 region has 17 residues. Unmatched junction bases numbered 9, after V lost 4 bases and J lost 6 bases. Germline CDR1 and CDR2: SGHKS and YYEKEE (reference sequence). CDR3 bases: TGTGCCAGCAGCGGGACTAGCGGGAGAATTCAGGTCAATGAGCAGTTCTTC. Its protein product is CASSGTSGRIQVNEQFF.

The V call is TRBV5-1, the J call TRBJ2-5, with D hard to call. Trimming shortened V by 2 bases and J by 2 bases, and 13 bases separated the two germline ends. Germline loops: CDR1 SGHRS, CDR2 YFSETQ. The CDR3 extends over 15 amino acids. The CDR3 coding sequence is TGCGCCAGCAGCTTCGACGGCAGAACACAAGAGACCCAGTACTTC. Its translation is CASSFDGRTQETQYF.

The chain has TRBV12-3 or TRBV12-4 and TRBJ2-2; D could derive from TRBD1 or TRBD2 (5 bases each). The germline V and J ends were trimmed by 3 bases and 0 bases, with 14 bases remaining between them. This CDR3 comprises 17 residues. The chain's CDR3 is CASSFEGIRSNTGELFF. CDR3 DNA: TGTGCCAGCAGTTTTGAGGGGATCCGGTCGAACACCGGGGAGCTGTTTTTT.

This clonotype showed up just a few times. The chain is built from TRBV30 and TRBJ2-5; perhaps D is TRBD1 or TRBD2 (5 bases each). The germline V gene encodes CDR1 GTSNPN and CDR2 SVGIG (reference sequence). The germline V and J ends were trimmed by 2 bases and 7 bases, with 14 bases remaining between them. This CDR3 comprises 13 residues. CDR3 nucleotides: TGTGCCTGGAGTCGGGACCCGACGGGGACCCAGTACTTC. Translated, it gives CAWSRDPTGTQYF.

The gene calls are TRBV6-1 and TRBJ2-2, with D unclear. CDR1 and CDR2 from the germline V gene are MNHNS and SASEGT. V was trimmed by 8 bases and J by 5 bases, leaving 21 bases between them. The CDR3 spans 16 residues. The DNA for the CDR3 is TGTGCCAGCCATTATGGGCCCGGGCCAACGACCGGGGAGCTGTTTTTT. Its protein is CASHYGPGPTTGELFF.

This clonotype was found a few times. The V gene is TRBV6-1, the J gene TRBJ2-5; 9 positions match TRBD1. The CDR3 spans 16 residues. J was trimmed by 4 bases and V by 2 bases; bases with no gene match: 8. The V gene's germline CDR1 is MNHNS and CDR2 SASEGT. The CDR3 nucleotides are TGTGCCAGCAGTGAACTGGGACAGGGCCTAGGAGAGACCCAGTACTTC. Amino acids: CASSELGQGLGETQYF.

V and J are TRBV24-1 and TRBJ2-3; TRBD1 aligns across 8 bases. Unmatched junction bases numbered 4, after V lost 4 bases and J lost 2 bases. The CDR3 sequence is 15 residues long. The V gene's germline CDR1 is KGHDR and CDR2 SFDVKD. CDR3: CATSETGAYTDTQYF. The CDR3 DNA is TGTGCCACCAGTGAGACAGGGGCCTACACAGATACGCAGTATTTT.

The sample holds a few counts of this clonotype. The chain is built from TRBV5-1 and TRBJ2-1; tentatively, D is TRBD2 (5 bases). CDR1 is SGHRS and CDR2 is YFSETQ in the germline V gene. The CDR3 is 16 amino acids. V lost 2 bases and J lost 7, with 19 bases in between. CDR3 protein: CASSLLGKRGKNEQFF. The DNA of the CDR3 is TGCGCCAGCAGCTTATTGGGGAAACGGGGTAAAAATGAGCAGTTCTTC.

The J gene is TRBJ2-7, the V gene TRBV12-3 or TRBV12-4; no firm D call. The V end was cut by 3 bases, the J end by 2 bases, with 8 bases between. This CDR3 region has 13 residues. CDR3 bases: TGTGCCAGCAGTTTTGGTGTCGCCTACGAGCAGTACTTC. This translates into CASSFGVAYEQYF.

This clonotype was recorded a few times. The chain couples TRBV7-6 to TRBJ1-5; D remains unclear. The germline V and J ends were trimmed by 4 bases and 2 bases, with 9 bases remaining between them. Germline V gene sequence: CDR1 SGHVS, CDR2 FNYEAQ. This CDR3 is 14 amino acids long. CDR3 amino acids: CASSYGSGNQPQHF. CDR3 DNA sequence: TGTGCCAGCAGCTACGGGAGCGGCAATCAGCCCCAGCATTTT. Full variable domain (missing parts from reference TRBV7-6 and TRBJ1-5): GAGVSQSPRYKVTKRGQDVALRCDPISGHVSLYWYRQALGQGPEFLTYFNYEAQQDKSGLPNDRFSAERPEGSISTLTIQRTEQRDSAMYRCASSYGSGNQPQHFGDGTRLSIL.

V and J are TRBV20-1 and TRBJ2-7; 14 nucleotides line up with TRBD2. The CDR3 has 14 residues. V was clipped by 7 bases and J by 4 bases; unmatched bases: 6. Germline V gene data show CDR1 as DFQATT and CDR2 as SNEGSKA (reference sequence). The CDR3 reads CSVETSGRGYEQYF. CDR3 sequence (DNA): TGCAGTGTTGAGACTAGCGGGAGGGGGTACGAGCAGTACTTC.

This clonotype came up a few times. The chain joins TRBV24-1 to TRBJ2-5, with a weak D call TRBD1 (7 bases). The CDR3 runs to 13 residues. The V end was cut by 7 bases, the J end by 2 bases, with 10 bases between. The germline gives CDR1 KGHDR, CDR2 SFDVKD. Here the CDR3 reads CATSAGGQETQYF. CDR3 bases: TGTGCCACCAGCGCAGGGGGGCAAGAGACCCAGTACTTC.

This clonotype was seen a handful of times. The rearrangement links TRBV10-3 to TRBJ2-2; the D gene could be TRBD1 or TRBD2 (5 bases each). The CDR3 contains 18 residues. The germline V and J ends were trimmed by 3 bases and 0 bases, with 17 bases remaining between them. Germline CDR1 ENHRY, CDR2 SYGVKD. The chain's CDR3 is CAISDSTGTDPNTGELFF. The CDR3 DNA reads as TGTGCCATCAGTGATTCGACCGGGACGGATCCGAACACCGGGGAGCTGTTTTTT.

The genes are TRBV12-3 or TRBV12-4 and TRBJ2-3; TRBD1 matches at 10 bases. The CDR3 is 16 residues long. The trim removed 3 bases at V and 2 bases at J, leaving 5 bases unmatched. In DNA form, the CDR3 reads TGTGCCAGCAGTTTTTACGGGACAGGGGTCACAGATACGCAGTATTTT. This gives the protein CASSFYGTGVTDTQYF.

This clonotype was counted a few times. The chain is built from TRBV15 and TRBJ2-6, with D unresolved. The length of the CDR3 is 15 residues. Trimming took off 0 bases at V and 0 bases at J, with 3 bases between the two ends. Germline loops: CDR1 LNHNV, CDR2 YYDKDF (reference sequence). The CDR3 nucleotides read TGTGCCACCAGCAGAGAGGTCTCTGGGGCCAACGTCCTGACTTTC. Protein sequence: CATSREVSGANVLTF.

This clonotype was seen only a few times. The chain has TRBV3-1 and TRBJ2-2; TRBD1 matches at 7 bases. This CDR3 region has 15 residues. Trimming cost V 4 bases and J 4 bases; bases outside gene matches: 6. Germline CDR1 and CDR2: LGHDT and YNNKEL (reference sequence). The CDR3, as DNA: TGTGCCAGCAGCCCACCGACAGGGAGCACCGGGGAGCTGTTTTTT. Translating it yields CASSPPTGSTGELFF.